This TCR beta chain was identified during a study of beta chain features in type 1 diabetes. In the study overall: On cell yields, gender and age, patients and healthy donors were similar.

Expressed TCRB transcripts were sequenced because the entire RNA isolate underwent reverse transcription. The data were produced by immunoSEQ multiplex PCR, yet TCRdb's version contains in-frame clones alone and is incomplete. The sample has some 640,000 clones; about 14% are singletons. The authors took one heparinised blood draw, averaging roughly 100 mL, from each donor. A sort by CD45RO/CCR7/CD25/CD127/CD95/CD27 yielded CD4+ naive, central memory, regulatory and stem cell-like memory cells. This clone was observed a few times. The antigen is unknown. The CDR3 is 14 amino acids. J gave up 5 bases and V 5 bases, and 8 bases lay outside the gene matches. Germline-derived CDR1 and CDR2 are PRHDT and FYEKMQ (reference sequence). Study-level points and caveats: In the patient group, naive, central memory and Treg TCRB repertoires seemed more alike than in the healthy donor group. Researchers report that Type 1 diabetes patients had moderately but significantly shorter TCRB CDR3s across all four CD4+ subsets.

This TCR was sampled from a man between 18 and 29 years old with type 1 diabetes. What was sequenced was naive CD4+ T cells from blood. This sequence joins TRBV13 and TRBJ1-1; 7 bases line up with TRBD1. CDR3 in amino acids: CASSVRDRVTEAFF. CDR3 coding DNA: TGTGCCAGCAGCGTCCGGGACAGAGTTACTGAAGCTTTCTTT.